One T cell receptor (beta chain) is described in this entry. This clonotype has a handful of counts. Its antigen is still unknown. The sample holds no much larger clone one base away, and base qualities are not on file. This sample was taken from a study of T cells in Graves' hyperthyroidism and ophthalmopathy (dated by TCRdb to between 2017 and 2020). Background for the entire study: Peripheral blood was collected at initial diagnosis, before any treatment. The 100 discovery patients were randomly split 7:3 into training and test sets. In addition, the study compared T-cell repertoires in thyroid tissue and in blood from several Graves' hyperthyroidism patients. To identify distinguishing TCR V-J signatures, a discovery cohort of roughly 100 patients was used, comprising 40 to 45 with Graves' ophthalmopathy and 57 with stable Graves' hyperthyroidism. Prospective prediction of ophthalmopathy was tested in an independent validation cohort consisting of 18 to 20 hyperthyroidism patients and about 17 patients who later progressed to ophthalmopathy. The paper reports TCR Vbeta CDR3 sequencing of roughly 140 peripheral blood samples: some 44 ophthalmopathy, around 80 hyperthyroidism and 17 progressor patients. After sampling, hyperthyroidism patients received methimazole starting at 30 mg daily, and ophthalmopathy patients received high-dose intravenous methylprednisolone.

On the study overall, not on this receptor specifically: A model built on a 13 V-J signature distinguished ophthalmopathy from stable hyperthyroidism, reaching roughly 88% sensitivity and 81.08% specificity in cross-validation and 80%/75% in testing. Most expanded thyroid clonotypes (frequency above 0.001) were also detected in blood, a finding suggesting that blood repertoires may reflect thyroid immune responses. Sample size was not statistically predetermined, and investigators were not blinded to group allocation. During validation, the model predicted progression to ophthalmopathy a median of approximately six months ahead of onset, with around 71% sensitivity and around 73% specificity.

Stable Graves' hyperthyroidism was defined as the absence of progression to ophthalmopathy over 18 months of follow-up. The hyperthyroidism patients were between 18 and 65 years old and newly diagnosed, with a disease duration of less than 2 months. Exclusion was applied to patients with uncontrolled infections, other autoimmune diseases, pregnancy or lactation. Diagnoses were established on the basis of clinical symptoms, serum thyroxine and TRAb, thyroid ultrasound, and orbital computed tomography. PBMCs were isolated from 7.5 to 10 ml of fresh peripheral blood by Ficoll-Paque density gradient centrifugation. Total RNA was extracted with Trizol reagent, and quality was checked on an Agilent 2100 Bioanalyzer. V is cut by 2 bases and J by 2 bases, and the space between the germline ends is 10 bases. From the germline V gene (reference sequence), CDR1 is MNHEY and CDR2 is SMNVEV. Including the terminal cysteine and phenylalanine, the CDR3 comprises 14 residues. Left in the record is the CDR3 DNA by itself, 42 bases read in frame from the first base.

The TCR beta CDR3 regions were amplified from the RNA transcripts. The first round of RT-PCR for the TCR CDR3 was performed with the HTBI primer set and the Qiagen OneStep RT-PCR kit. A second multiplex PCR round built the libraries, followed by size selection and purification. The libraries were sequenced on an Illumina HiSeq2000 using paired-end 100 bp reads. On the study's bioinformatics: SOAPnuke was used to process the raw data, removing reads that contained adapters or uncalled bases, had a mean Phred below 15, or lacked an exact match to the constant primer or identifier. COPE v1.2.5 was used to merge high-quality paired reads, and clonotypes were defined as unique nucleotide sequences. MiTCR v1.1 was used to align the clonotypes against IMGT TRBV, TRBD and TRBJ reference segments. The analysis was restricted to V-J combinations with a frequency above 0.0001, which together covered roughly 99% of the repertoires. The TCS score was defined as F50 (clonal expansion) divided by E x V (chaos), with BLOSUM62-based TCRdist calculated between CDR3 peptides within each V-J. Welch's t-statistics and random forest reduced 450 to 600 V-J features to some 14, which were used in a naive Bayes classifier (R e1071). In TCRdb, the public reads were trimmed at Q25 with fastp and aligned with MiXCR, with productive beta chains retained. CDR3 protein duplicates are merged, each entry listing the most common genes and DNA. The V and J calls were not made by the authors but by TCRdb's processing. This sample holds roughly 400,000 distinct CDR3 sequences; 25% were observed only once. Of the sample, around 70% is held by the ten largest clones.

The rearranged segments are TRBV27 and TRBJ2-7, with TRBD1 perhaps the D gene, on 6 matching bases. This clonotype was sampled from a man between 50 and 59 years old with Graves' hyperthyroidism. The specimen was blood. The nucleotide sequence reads TGTGCCAGCAGTTTAATACAGGGAACCTACGAGCAGTACTTC. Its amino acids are CASSLIQGTYEQYF.